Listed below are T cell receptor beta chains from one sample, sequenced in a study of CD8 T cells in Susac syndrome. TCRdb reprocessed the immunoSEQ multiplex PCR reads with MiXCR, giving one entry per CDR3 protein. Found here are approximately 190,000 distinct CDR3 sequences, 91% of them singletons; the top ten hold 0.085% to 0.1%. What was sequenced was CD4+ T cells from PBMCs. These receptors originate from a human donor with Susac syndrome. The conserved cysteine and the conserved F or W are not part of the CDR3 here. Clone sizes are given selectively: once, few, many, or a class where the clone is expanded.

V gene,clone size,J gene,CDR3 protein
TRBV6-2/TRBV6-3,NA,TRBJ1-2,ASSSTTYGYT
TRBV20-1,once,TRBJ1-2,SAIPWGRVDGYT
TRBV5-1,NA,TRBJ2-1,ASSQTQGTGYYEQF
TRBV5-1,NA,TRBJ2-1,ASSLGTSTRNEQF
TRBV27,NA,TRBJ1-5,ASSLTGNQPQH
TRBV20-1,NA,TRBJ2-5,SPAEAGEETQY
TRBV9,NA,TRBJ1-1,ASSVRGATEAF
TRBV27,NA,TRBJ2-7,ASSFAGGYEQY
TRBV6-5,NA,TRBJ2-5,ASSYRGYPKETQY
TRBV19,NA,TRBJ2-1,ASSGGDSHEQF
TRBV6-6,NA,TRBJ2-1,ATLGDATFNEQF
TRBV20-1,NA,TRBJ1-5,SARDPQGISNQPQH
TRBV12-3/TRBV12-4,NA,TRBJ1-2,ASSLTGRANYGYT
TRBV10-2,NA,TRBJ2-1,ASSGTGLGEQF
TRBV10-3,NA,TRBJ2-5,AISPTSGEETQY
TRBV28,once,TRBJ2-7,ASSSQGKQY
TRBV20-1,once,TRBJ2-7,SANLGLIYEQY
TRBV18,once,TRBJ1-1,ASSPNGEPGTEVF
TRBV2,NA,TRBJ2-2,ASSDLAGVSTGELF
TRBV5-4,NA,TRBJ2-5,ASSFYSLQETQY
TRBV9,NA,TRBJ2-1,ASSNSGTSINEQF
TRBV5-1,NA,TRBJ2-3,ASKSSGTDTQY
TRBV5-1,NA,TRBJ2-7,ASSLEKGSYEQY
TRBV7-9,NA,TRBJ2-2,ASSSKKIEISGELF
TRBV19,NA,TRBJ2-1,ASSRRPLAGAYNEQF
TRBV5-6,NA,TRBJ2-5,ASSWTGAETQY
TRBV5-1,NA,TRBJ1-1,ASSYQGMNTEAF
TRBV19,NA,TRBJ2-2,ATWTSGRAGTGELF
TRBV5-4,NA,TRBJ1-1,ASSLEVGRNTEAF